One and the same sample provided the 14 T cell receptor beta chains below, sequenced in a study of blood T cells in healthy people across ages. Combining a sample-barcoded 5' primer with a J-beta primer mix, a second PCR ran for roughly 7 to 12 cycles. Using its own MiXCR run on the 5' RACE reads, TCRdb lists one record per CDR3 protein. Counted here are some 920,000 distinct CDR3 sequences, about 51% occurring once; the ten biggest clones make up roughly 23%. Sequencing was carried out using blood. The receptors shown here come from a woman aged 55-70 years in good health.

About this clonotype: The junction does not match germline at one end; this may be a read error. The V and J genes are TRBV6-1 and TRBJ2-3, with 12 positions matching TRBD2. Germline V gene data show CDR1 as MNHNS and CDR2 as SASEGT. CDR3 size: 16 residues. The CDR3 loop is CAGSGRLAGGTDTQYF. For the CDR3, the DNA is TGTGCCGGCAGTGGCAGACTAGCGGGAGGCACAGATACGCAGTATTTT.

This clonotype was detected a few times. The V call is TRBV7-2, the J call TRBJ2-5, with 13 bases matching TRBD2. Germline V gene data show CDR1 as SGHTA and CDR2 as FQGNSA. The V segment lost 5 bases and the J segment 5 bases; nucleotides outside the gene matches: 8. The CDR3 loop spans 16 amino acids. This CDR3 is CASSPRTSGSYETQYF. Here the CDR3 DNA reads TGTGCCAGCAGCCCAAGGACTAGCGGGAGTTATGAGACCCAGTACTTC.

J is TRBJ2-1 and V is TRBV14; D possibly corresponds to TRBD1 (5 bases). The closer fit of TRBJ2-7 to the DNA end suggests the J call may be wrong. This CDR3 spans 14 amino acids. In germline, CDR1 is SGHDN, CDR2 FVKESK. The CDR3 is CASSQKQVANEQYF. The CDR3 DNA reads TGTGCCAGCAGCCAAAAACAGGTTGCCAATGAGCAGTACTTC.

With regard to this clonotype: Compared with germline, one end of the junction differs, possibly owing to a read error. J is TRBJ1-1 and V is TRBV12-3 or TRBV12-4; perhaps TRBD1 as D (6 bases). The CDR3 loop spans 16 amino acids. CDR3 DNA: TGTGCCAGCGGTTTAGCGACAGGTTTAGGTGATACTGAAGCTTTCTTT. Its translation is CASGLATGLGDTEAFF.

This chain's CDR3 is CSAREGQGRLNQPQHF. CDR3 DNA sequence: TGCAGTGCTAGAGAGGGACAGGGGCGACTGAATCAGCCCCAGCATTTT. The chain uses TRBV20-1 and TRBJ1-5; 10 bases line up with TRBD1. The CDR3 has 16 amino acids. Germline CDR1 is DFQATT and CDR2 is SNEGSKA (reference sequence). Trimming took 0 bases from V and 4 from J; bases not matched to a gene: 6.

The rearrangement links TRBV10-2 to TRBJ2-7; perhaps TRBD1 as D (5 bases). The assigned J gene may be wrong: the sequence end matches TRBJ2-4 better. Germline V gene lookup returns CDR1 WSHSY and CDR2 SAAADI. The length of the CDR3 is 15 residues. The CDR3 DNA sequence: TGCGCCAGCAGGGGGCAGGGCTTGGACAAAAACATTCAGTACTTC. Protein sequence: CASRGQGLDKNIQYF.

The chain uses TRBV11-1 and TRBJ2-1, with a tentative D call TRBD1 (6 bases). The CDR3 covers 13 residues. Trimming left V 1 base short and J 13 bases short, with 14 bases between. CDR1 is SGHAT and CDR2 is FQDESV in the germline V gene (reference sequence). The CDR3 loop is CASSLVQGSRQFF. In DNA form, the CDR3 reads TGTGCCAGCAGCTTAGTCCAGGGGAGTAGACAGTTCTTC. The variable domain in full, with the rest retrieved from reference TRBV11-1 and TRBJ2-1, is EAEVAQSPRYKITEKSQAVAFWCDPISGHATLYWYRQILGQGPELLVQFQDESVVDDSQLPKDRFSAERLKGVDSTLKIQPAELGDSAMYLCASSLVQGSRQFFGPGTRLTVL.

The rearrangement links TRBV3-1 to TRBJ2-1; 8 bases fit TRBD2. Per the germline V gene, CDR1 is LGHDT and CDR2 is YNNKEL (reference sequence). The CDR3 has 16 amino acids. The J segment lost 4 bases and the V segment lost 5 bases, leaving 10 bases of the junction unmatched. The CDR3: CASSYGSTSAYNEQFF. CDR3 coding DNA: TGTGCCAGCAGCTATGGATCGACTAGCGCGTACAATGAGCAGTTCTTC.

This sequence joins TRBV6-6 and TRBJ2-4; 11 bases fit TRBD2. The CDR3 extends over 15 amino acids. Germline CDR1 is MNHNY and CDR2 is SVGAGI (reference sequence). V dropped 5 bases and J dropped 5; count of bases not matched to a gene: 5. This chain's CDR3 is CASSKGLADENIQYF. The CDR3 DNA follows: TGTGCCAGCAGTAAGGGACTAGCGGACGAAAACATTCAGTACTTC.

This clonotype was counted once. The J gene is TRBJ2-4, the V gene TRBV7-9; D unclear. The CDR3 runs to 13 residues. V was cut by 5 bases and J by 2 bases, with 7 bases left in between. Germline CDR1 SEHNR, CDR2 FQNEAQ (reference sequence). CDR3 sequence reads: CASSLDPKNIQYF. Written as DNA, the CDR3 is TGTGCCAGCAGCCTGGACCCCAAAAACATTCAGTACTTC.

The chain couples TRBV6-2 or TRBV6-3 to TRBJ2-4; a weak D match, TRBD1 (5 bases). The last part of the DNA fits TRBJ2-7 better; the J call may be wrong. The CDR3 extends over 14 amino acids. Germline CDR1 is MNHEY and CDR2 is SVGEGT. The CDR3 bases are TGTGCCAGCAGTTACTCATGGGGCCCCTGCGAGCAGTACTTC. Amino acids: CASSYSWGPCEQYF.

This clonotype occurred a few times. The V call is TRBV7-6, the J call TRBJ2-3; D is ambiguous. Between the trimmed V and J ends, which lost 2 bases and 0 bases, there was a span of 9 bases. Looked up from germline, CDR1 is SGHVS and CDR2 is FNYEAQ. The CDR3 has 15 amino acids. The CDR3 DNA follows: TGTGCCAGCAGCTTACCTAGTCGTAGCACAGATACGCAGTATTTT. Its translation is CASSLPSRSTDTQYF. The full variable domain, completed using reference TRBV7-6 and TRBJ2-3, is GAGVSQSPRYKVTKRGQDVALRCDPISGHVSLYWYRQALGQGPEFLTYFNYEAQQDKSGLPNDRFSAERPEGSISTLTIQRTEQRDSAMYRCASSLPSRSTDTQYFGPGTRLTVL.

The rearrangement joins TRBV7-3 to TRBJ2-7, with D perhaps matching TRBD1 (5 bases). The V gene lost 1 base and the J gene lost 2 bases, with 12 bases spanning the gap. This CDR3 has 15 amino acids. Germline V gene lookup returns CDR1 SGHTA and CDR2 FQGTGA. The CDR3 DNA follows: TGTGCCAGCAGCTTAAGTACAGGAAGCACCTACGAGCAGTACTTC. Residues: CASSLSTGSTYEQYF.

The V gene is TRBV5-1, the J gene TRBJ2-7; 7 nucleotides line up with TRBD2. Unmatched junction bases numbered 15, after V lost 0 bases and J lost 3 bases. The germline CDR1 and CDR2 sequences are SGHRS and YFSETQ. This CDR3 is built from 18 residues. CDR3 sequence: CASSLAASHGASGYEQYF. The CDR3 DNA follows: TGCGCCAGCAGCTTGGCCGCCAGCCATGGGGCTAGCGGCTACGAGCAGTACTTC.